The present entry profiles one TCR beta chain with its context. Its antigen remains undetermined. It has no much larger one-base neighbor in the sample; base qualities were not kept. Counted from cysteine to phenylalanine, this CDR3 has 12 amino acids. Left in the record is the CDR3 DNA by itself, 36 bases read in frame from the first base. For CDR1 and CDR2, the germline V gene lists LGHNA and YNFKEQ. V is reduced by 0 bases and J by 3 bases, leaving a spacing of 3 bases between them. Genomic DNA was isolated from the sorted cells so that the TCRbeta CDR3 region could be sequenced. TCRbeta CDR3 regions were sequenced using the immunoSEQ Assay. This immuneACCESS table, as held by TCRdb, lists in-frame sequences with V and J called but not all clones. Of the missing ones, under half trace to an unresolved V gene in checked studies; the others have no known cause. The sample has 20,000 to 25,000 clones on record, around 80% of them singletons. In total, the top ten clones hold 9.5% of the sample.

The trial excluded patients who had a history of autoimmune disease or were on systemic immunosuppression. Peripheral blood for TCR sequencing was collected from all dose cohorts at baseline, on cycle 4 day 1, and on cycle 7 day 1. Samples came from an open-label, multicenter, first-in-human phase I dose-escalation trial of ivuxolimab. Adults with locally advanced or metastatic melanoma, renal cell carcinoma, hepatocellular carcinoma or head and neck squamous cell carcinoma were enrolled in the trial. Before TCR sequencing, CD4+ T cells and CD8+ T cells were sorted from peripheral blood as separate populations. The sample originates from a study of OX40 agonist ivuxolimab in advanced cancers. For context, the study as a whole: Ivuxolimab was an agonistic, fully human IgG2 monoclonal antibody directed against OX40 (CD134), a costimulatory receptor. Intravenous ivuxolimab was administered to patients every 2 weeks at six dose levels: 0.01, 0.1, 0.3, 1.5, 3 and 10 mg/kg. Of the roughly 51 patients in dose escalation, about 20 had hepatocellular carcinoma, about 15 had melanoma, 9 had renal cell carcinoma and 9 had head and neck cancer. A male proportion of roughly 80% and a mean age of 60 years, ranging from 23 to 79, were recorded for the dose-escalation cohort. Patients were allowed to have had prior anti-PD-1, anti-PD-L1 or anti-CTLA-4 therapy, and around two fifths of the dose-escalation patients had been treated with checkpoint inhibitors. Partial responses were achieved by three dose-escalation patients, of whom one had hepatocellular carcinoma and two had cutaneous melanoma. The purpose of peripheral TCRbeta sequencing was to test whether ivuxolimab changed TCR sequence diversity and led to clonal T-cell expansion. The paper describes the monotherapy dose-escalation part (N of about 47 patients) of the phase I trial of ivuxolimab. General conclusions and limits of the study: In the 0.1-3.0 mg/kg groups, partial responders had among the lowest normalized peripheral clonal expansion, particularly in CD8+ T cells. The antigen specificity of the peripheral T cells that underwent clonal expansion was not determined. After ivuxolimab, CD8+ T cells had more expanded clones than CD4+ T cells on average. Clonal expansion of both CD4+ and CD8+ blood T cells was observed from baseline to week 6 at doses 0.1 to 3.0 mg/kg. Low levels of normalized T-cell clonal expansion were also seen in some patients who did not respond.

The sample in question was CD4+ or CD8+ T cells sorted from blood, obtained in a trial of the OX40 agonist ivuxolimab. The sequence derives from an adult with an advanced solid tumor such as melanoma, head and neck, liver or kidney cancer. The V and J segments used are TRBV4-2 and TRBJ2-7, with the D gene not clear enough to name. CDR3 sequence: CASSQESYEQYF. The sequenced DNA: TGTGCCAGCAGCCAAGAAAGCTACGAGCAGTACTTC.